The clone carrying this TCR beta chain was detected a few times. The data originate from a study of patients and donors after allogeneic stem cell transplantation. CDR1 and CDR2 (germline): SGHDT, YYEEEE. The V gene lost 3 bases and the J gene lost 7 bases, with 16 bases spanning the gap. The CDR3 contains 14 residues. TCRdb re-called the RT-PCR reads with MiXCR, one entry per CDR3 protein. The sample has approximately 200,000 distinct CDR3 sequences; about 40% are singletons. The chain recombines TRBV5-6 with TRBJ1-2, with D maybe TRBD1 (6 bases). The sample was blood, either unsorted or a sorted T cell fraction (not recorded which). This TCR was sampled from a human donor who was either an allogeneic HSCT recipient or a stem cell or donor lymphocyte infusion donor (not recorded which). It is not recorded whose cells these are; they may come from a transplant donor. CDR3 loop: CASSWDDRTSGYTF. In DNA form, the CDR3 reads TGTGCCAGCAGCTGGGATGACAGGACGTCTGGCTACACCTTC.